A selection of T cell receptor beta chains follows, all from one sample in a study of blood T cell repertoires in COVID-19. Assay: immunoSEQ multiplex PCR; the TCRdb copy retains only in-frame clones and omits some. The data show over 130,000 clones, with approximately 88% seen just once and around 26% held by the top ten. Sequenced sample: peripheral blood. The source of these receptors is a human donor in a cohort sampled during active COVID-19. Each CDR3 is given with its conserved first and last residue. Part of the rows lack a size; the others show once, few, many or a class for expanded clones.

size | J | V | CDR3
. | TRBJ1-4 | TRBV5-1 | CASSVGTVNEKLFF
. | TRBJ2-5 | TRBV5-1 | CASSLAGSNQETQYF
. | TRBJ2-3 | TRBV5-1 | CASSPYPNTSGGAGTDTQYF
once | TRBJ2-7 | TRBV12-3/TRBV12-4 | CASSRTGSYEQYF
once | TRBJ2-7 | TRBV18 | CASSPRSGGRYEQYF
. | TRBJ2-2 | TRBV4-3 | CASSQLTPGLAENTGELFF
. | TRBJ2-5 | TRBV5-1 | CASSFWTGGRETQYF
. | TRBJ2-7 | TRBV19 | CASSSRTGFSYEQYF
few | TRBJ1-5 | TRBV4-3 | CASSQEYGGNQPQHF
once | TRBJ2-4 | TRBV12-3/TRBV12-4 | CASRYSGGDIQYF
. | TRBJ2-1 | TRBV6-5 | CASRPGQGIDEQFF
. | TRBJ1-4 | TRBV27 | CASSSTRDQGGEKLFF
few | TRBJ1-6 | TRBV30 | CAWSVESSYNSPLHF
. | TRBJ2-5 | TRBV13 | CASISSTGGVETQYF
once | TRBJ2-3 | TRBV5-4 | CASSPLAGGATDTQYF
few | TRBJ2-2 | TRBV19 | CATNNRGVNTGELFF
. | TRBJ2-1 | TRBV12-3/TRBV12-4 | CASRAGGPDEQFF
. | TRBJ2-5 | TRBV11-3 | CASSLGYRGEPQYF
. | TRBJ1-3 | TRBV6-5 | CASPAGEGPGNTIYF
. | TRBJ2-4 | TRBV6-5 | CASRLSGAKNIQYF
. | TRBJ2-7 | TRBV15 | CATTRDRGTYEQYF
. | TRBJ2-7 | TRBV11-3 | CASTWPGDSNAYEQYF
. | TRBJ2-7 | TRBV11-2 | CASSLSGTPYEQYF
. | TRBJ2-7 | TRBV4-1 | CASSQEDTLYEQYF
few | TRBJ2-5 | TRBV7-3 | CASAWGLGETQYF
. | TRBJ1-2 | TRBV11-2 | CASSLASMGNYGYTF
. | TRBJ2-7 | TRBV5-1 | CASSFGTGVITYEQYF
few | TRBJ1-5 | TRBV9 | CASSEAGLPYQPQHF
. | TRBJ1-6 | TRBV27 | CASSLSGPRAGVDSPLHF